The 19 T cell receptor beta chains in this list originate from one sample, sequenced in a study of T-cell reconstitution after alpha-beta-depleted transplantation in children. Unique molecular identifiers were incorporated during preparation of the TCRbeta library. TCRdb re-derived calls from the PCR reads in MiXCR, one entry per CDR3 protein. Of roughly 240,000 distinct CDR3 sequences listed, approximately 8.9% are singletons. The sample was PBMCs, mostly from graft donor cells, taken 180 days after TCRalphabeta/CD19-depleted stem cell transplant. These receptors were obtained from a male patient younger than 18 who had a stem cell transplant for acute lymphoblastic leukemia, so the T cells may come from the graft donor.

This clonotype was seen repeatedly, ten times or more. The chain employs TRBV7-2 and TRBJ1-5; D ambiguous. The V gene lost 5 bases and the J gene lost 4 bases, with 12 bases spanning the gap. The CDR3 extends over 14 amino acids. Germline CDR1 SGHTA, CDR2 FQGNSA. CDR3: CASSPDGVNQPQHF. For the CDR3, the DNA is TGTGCCAGCAGCCCGGACGGGGTTAATCAGCCCCAGCATTTT.

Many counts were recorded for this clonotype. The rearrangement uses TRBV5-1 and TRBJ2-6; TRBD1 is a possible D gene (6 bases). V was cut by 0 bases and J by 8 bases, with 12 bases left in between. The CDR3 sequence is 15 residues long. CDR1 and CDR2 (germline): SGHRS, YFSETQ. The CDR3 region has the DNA TGCGCCAGCAGCTTGGTAGGGGGAGAGCCCAACGTCCTGACTTTC. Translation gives CASSLVGGEPNVLTF.

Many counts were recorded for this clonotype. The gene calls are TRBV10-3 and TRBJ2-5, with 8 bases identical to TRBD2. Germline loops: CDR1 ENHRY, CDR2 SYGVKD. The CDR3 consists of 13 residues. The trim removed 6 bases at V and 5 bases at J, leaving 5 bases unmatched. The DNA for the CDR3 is TGTGCCATCAGACAATCTAGCGGGGAGACCCAGTACTTC. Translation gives CAIRQSSGETQYF.

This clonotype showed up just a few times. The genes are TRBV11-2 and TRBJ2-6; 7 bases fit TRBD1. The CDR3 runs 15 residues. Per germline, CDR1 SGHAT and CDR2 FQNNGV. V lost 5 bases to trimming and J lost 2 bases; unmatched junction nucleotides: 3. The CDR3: CASSNQGAGANVLTF. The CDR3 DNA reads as TGTGCCAGCAGCAATCAGGGGGCTGGGGCCAACGTCCTGACTTTC.

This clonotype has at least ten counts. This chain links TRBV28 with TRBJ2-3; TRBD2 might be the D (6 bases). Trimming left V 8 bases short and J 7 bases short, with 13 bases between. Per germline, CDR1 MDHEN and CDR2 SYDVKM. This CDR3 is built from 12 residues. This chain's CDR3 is CASSASANTQYF. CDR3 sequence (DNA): TGTGCCAGCTCCGCTAGCGCTAATACGCAGTATTTT. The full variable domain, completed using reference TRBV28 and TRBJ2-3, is DVKVTQSSRYLVKRTGEKVFLECVQDMDHENMFWYRQDPGLGLRLIYFSYDVKMKEKGDIPEGYSVSREKKERFSLILESASTNQTSMYLCASSASANTQYFGPGTRLTVL.

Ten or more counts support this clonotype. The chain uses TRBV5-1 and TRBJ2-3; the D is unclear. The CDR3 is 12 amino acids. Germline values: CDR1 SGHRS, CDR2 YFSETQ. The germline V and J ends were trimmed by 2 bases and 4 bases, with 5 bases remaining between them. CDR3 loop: CASSFVPDTQYF. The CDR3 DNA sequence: TGCGCCAGCAGCTTTGTTCCAGATACGCAGTATTTT.

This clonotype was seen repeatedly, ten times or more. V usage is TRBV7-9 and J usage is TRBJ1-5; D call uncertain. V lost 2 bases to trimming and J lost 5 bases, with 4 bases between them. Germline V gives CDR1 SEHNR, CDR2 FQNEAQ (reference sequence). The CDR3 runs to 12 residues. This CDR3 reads CASSLSHQPQHF. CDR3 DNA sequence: TGTGCCAGCAGCTTAAGCCATCAGCCCCAGCATTTT.

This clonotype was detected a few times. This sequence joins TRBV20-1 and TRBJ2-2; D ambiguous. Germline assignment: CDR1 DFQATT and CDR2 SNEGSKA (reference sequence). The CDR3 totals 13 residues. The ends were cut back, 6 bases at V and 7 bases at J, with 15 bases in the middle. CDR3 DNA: TGCAGTGCCCGGGTTGGGCTGGGCGGGGAGCTGTTTTTT. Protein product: CSARVGLGGELFF.

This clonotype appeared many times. Written as DNA, the CDR3 is TGCGCCAGCAGCCAAGATGCATACAGGGGGCGATTAGCGGGAGGTAATGAGCAGTTCTTC. Its translation: CASSQDAYRGRLAGGNEQFF. The J gene is TRBJ2-1, the V gene TRBV4-1; perhaps TRBD2 as D (10 bases). Per the germline V gene, CDR1 is MGHRA and CDR2 is YSYEKL. The V gene lost 0 bases and the J gene lost 7 bases, with 28 bases spanning the gap. The CDR3 length is 20 residues.

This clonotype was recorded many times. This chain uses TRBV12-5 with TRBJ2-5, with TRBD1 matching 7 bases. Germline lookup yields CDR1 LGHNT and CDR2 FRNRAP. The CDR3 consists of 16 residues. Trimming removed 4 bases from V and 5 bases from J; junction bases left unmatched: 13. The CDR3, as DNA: TGTGCTAGTGGTTCTCAGGCGACAGGGATTGTGGAGACCCAGTACTTC. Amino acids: CASGSQATGIVETQYF.

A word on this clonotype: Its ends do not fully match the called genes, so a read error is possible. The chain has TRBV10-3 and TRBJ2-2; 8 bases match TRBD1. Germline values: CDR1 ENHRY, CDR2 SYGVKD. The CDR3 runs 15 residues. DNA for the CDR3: TGTGCCATCAGTCGCCGGACAGGGTGGCCCGGGGACCTGTTTTTT. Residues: CAISRRTGWPGDLFF.

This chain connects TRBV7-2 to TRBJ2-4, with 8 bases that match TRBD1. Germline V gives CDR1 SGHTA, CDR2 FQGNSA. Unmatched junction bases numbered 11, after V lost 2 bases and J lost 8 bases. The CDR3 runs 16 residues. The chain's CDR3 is CASSLRKSGQGYIQYF. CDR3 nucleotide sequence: TGTGCCAGCAGCTTAAGGAAGTCAGGACAGGGATACATTCAGTACTTC.

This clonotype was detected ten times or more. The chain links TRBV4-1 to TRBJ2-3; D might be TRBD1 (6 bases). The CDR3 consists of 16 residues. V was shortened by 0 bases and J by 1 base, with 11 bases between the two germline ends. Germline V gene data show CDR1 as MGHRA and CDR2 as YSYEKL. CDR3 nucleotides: TGCGCCAGCAGCCAAGATGGACAGCGGCGCACAGATACGCAGTATTTT. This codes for CASSQDGQRRTDTQYF.

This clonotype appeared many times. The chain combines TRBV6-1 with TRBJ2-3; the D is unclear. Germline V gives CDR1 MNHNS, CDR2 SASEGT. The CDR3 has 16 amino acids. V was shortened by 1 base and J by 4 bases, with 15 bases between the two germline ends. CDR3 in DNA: TGTGCCAGCAGTGAAGTGTTGAGCCTCCCACCAGATACGCAGTATTTT. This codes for CASSEVLSLPPDTQYF.

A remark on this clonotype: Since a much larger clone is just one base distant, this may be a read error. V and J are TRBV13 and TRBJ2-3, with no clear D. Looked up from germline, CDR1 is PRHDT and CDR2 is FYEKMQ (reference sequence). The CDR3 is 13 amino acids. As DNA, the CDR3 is TGTGCCAGCAGCTTAGCCGGTATAGATACGCTGTATTTT. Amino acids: CASSLAGIDTLYF.

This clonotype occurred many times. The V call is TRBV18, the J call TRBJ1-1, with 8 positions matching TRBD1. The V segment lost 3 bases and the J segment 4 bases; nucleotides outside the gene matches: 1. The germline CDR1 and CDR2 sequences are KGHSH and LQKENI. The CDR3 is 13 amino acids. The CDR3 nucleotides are TGTGCCAGCTCACCTGGACAGGGCACTGAAGCTTTCTTT. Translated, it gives CASSPGQGTEAFF.

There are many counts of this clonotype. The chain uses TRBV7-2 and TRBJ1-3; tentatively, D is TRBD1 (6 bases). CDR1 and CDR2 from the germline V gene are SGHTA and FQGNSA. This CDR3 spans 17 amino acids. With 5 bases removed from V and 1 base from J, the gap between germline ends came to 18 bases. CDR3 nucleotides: TGTGCCAGCAGCACCGTCTCCAACAGGGCATCTGGAAACACCATATATTTT. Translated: CASSTVSNRASGNTIYF.

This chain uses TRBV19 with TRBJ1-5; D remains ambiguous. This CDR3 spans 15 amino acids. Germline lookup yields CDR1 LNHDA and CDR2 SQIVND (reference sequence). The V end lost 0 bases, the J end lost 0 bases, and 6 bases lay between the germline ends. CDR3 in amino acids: CASSIDDHSNQPQHF. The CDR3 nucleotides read TGTGCCAGTAGTATAGATGATCATAGCAATCAGCCCCAGCATTTT.

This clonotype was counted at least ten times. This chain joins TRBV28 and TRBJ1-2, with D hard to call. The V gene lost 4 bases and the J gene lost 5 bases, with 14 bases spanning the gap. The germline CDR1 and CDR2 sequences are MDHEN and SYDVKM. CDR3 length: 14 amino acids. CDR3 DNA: TGTGCCAGCAGTTACCCGGGGAGCCTTTATGGCTACACCTTC. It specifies CASSYPGSLYGYTF.